This T cell receptor beta chain emerged from a study of T cells in Graves' hyperthyroidism and ophthalmopathy. Using RNA transcripts as the source, TCR beta CDR3 regions were amplified. The HTBI primer set was used in a first-round RT-PCR of the TCR CDR3. One entry per CDR3 protein, called by TCRdb with MiXCR from the multiplex PCR reads. The sample lists approximately 710,000 distinct CDR3 sequences; approximately 15% were seen once. This CDR3 region has 15 residues. Trimming removed 6 bases from V and 6 bases from J, with 22 bases in between. In germline, CDR1 is DFQATT, CDR2 SNEGSKA (reference sequence). Hyperthyroidism of Graves' type that showed no ophthalmopathy progression within 18 months was stable. Not enrolled were patients with uncontrolled infection, other autoimmune disease, pregnancy or lactation. As to this clonotype: Given a much more abundant clone one base away, this may be a read error.

Material: blood. The receptor comes from a man aged 45 to 65 with Graves' hyperthyroidism. J is TRBJ2-3 and V is TRBV20-1; tentatively, D is TRBD2 (6 bases). The CDR3 here is CSAITSRSQGDTQYF. In DNA, the CDR3 is TGCAGTGCAATAACTAGCAGGAGTCAAGGCGATACGCAGTATTTT.